The rows below give T cell receptor beta chains drawn from one sample of a study of blood T cell repertoires in COVID-19. The data were produced by immunoSEQ multiplex PCR, yet TCRdb's version contains in-frame clones alone and is incomplete. The table has 70,000 or so clones, about 81% seen once. The sample comprised peripheral blood. The receptors shown here come from a human donor in a cohort sampled during active COVID-19. CDR3s include the opening cysteine and the closing phenylalanine or tryptophan. The D gene is left open where the match is weak. Some rows mark clone size as missing; the rest say once, few, many or name a class of expanded clone.

NA TRBJ2-7 TRBV6-5 TRBD2 TGTGCCAGCAGCCGGACTAGCGGTGCCTACGAGCAGTACTTC CASSRTSGAYEQYF
NA TRBJ2-1 TRBV7-9 TRBD2 TGTGCCAGCAGCTTATCCAGCGGGGGGGCCCATGAGCAGTTCTTC CASSLSSGGAHEQFF
NA TRBJ2-7 TRBV7-2 TRBD2 TGTGCCAGCAGCCTCATTAGCGGGGGCAACGAGTACGAGCAGTACTTC CASSLISGGNEYEQYF
NA TRBJ1-1 TRBV3-1/TRBV3-2 TRBD1 TGTGCCAGCAGCCAACCTTACCTGGGACAGGAAAAAGCTTTCTTT CASSQPYLGQEKAFF
NA TRBJ1-6 TRBV5-1 TRBD1 TGCGCCAGCAGCCCCGTGGGACAGGGTCTTTCACCCCTCCACTTT CASSPVGQGLSPLHF
NA TRBJ2-1 TRBV5-4 NA TGTGCCAGCAGCGCCGGGACTGGAAATGAGCAGTTCTTC CASSAGTGNEQFF
NA TRBJ1-2 TRBV30 NA TGTGCCTGGAACGATTTCGGTGGCTACACCTTC CAWNDFGGYTF
NA TRBJ2-1 TRBV29-1 NA TGCAGCGTTGAATCGTTCAGGGGCGTCCACAATGAGCAGTTCTTC CSVESFRGVHNEQFF
NA TRBJ1-4 TRBV2 NA TGTGCCAGCAGAGGCAGGGTAGACGGTGAAAAACTGTTTTTT CASRGRVDGEKLFF
NA TRBJ2-7 TRBV12-3/TRBV12-4 NA TGTGCCAGCAGTTTAAAGGGGTACGAGCAGTACTTC CASSLKGYEQYF
NA TRBJ1-1 TRBV19 TRBD1 TGTGCCAGTAGTCTACAGGGGTCCCTATTTAACACTGAAGCTTTCTTT CASSLQGSLFNTEAFF
NA TRBJ1-5 TRBV2 TRBD1 TGTGCCAGCAGCAGGACAGGGGGCGCCTATCAGCCCCAGCATTTT CASSRTGGAYQPQHF
NA TRBJ2-3 TRBV20-1 NA TGCAGTATCTACGAGGGTGGTACGCAGTATTTT CSIYEGGTQYF
NA TRBJ2-5 TRBV29-1 TRBD2 TGCAGCGTTGTAGCGGGGTGGGTGGAGACCCAGTACTTC CSVVAGWVETQYF
few TRBJ1-2 TRBV5-1 NA TGCGCCAGCAGCGGGGCAGCCTCAGCTAACTATGGCTACACCTTC CASSGAASANYGYTF
NA TRBJ1-6 TRBV27 NA TGTGCCAGCACCTCCCCCTATTCACCCCTCCACTTT CASTSPYSPLHF
NA TRBJ1-1 TRBV18 NA TGTGCCAGCTCAGAGAGCGTGAACACTGAAGCTTTCTTT CASSESVNTEAFF
NA TRBJ1-1 TRBV29-1 NA TGCAGCGTTGTGTGGGGGGGCACTGAAGCTTTCTTT CSVVWGGTEAFF
NA TRBJ1-1 TRBV10-2 TRBD1 TGCGCCAGCAGTGAGGACAGGGGGCTTGGCACTGAAGCTTTCTTT CASSEDRGLGTEAFF
few TRBJ1-1 TRBV6-5 NA TGTGCCCGCTCGGGAGTCCCTAACACTGAAGCTTTCTTT CARSGVPNTEAFF
NA TRBJ2-1 TRBV5-4 NA TGTGCCAGCAGCCTAGGGGGGGGCATGGTTGAGCAGTTCTTC CASSLGGGMVEQFF
NA TRBJ2-7 TRBV5-1 NA TGCGCCAGCAGCTATGGACAGACAAGCTCCTACGAGCAGTACTTC CASSYGQTSSYEQYF
NA TRBJ2-7 TRBV19 NA TGTGCCAGTAGTACACAGACAGCGAGCTCCTACGAGCAGTACTTC CASSTQTASSYEQYF
NA TRBJ1-1 TRBV14 TRBD1 TGTGCCAGCAGCCAGGACAGGTTAAACACTGAAGCTTTCTTT CASSQDRLNTEAFF
NA TRBJ2-3 TRBV4-1 TRBD2 TGCGCCAGCAGCCCCGAGCGGGGGGCCTCAGATACGCAGTATTTT CASSPERGASDTQYF
NA TRBJ1-5 TRBV5-1 NA TGCGCCAGCAGCTTGGGGGGGACAAGGGGCCAGTTGACGTCCCAGCATTTT CASSLGGTRGQLTSQHF
NA TRBJ2-7 TRBV12-3/TRBV12-4 TRBD1 TGTGCCAGCAGGACCGGGACAGATTACGAGCAGTACTTC CASRTGTDYEQYF
NA TRBJ1-5 TRBV15 NA TGTGCCACCACCGGGGAAAGGAGCAATCAGCCCCAGCATTTT CATTGERSNQPQHF
NA TRBJ1-5 TRBV5-6 TRBD1 TGTGCCAGCAGTTTTACAGGGGGGGCCTATCAGCCCCAGCATTTT CASSFTGGAYQPQHF
NA TRBJ2-7 TRBV18 NA TGTGCCAGCTCACCCGTCCCGACACAAGGGAGAAGGGGGGAGCAGTACTTC CASSPVPTQGRRGEQYF
few TRBJ2-3 TRBV4-1 TRBD2 TGCGCCAGCAGCCAACCGACTAGCGGGGGGGAGCAGTATTTT CASSQPTSGGEQYF
few TRBJ2-3 TRBV5-1 NA TGCGCCAGCAGCCCGAGCGGGCGGGATACGCAGTATTTT CASSPSGRDTQYF
NA TRBJ2-6 TRBV6-5 NA TGTGCCAGCGCGGCTAACTCTGGGGCCAACGTCCTGACTTTC CASAANSGANVLTF
NA TRBJ1-2 TRBV19 TRBD1 TGTGCCAGTAGCGACAGGGGTCCCAGCTATGGCTACACCTTC CASSDRGPSYGYTF
NA TRBJ1-2 TRBV15 NA TGTGCCACCAGCAGAGATCAGTTTGGCTACACCTTC CATSRDQFGYTF
NA TRBJ2-7 TRBV20-1 TRBD2 TGCAGTGCGAGTCTCGCCAGCGGGGGGTCCTACGAGCAGTACTTC CSASLASGGSYEQYF
NA TRBJ2-1 TRBV30 NA TGTGCCTGGAGTCGGTACAATGAGCAGTTCTTC CAWSRYNEQFF
NA TRBJ1-1 TRBV9 TRBD1 TGTGCCAGCAGCCCGGGGGACAGAGCGAACACTGAAGCTTTCTTT CASSPGDRANTEAFF
NA TRBJ2-7 TRBV18 NA TGTGCCAGCTCAATCCGCAGGGAAGACGAGCAGTACTTC CASSIRREDEQYF
once TRBJ1-2 TRBV29-1 NA TGCAGCGTGGGGACTTACGGGGCACATGGCTACACCTTC CSVGTYGAHGYTF
NA TRBJ1-3 TRBV2 TRBD1 TGTGCCAGCAGTGAATCCAGGGGGCCAGGAAACACCATATATTTT CASSESRGPGNTIYF
NA TRBJ1-2 TRBV5-1 NA TGCGCCAGCAGCTCTGACCCGGAGCGGGGCTACACCTTC CASSSDPERGYTF
NA TRBJ1-6 TRBV27 TRBD1 TGTGCCAGCAGTGACCGGACAGGGGTTAGTTCACCCCTCCACTTT CASSDRTGVSSPLHF
NA TRBJ1-2 TRBV28 NA TGTGCCAGCAGTTCCATGGGGCCAGGGTATGGCTACACCTTC CASSSMGPGYGYTF
NA TRBJ1-2 TRBV29-1 NA TGCAGCGTTGAATACTCGGATGGCTACACCTTC CSVEYSDGYTF
NA TRBJ1-6 TRBV2 NA TGTGCCAGCAGTGGCCCGGTGGACAGCAATTCACCCCTCCACTTT CASSGPVDSNSPLHF
NA TRBJ1-1 TRBV10-3 NA TGTGCCATCAGTGACTTAGGGACACCGAACACTGAAGCTTTCTTT CAISDLGTPNTEAFF
NA TRBJ2-7 TRBV10-3 TRBD1 TGTGCCATCAGTGAGGCCCGGGACAGGGGACCCGAGCAGTACTTC CAISEARDRGPEQYF
NA TRBJ2-5 TRBV30 TRBD2 TGTGCCAGCAGTGGGGGGACTAAAGAGACCCAGTACTTC CASSGGTKETQYF
NA TRBJ2-7 TRBV6-1 TRBD1 TGTGCCAGCAGTGAAGCCTTTTGGGACAGGGGAATTCACGAGCAGTACTTC CASSEAFWDRGIHEQYF
NA TRBJ1-3 TRBV6-4 TRBD1 TGTGCCAGCAGTGACTTTGCGGGACAGGGAGTCGTAGGATCTATCGGAAACACCATATATTTT CASSDFAGQGVVGSIGNTIYF
NA TRBJ1-3 TRBV10-3 TRBD1 TGTGCCATCAGTAGGACAGGGGGATTTGGAAACACCATATATTTT CAISRTGGFGNTIYF
NA TRBJ2-7 TRBV5-6 NA TGTGCCAGCAGCTTTTTAACAGGGACCCCCTACGAGCAGTACTTC CASSFLTGTPYEQYF
once TRBJ2-1 TRBV12-3/TRBV12-4 NA TGTGCCAGCAGCCCGACAGGCGATGAGCAGTTCTTC CASSPTGDEQFF
NA TRBJ1-3 TRBV18 TRBD1 TGTGCCAGCTCACCAAGGATGTCCCAGGGGGCAAACACCATATATTTT CASSPRMSQGANTIYF
NA TRBJ1-2 TRBV7-9 NA TGTGCCAGCAGCTTAGCCACGGGGTATGGCTACACCTTC CASSLATGYGYTF
NA TRBJ1-6 TRBV18 TRBD1 TGTGCCAGCTCCCAGGGGCAGGGGGCCGATTCACCCCTCCACTTT CASSQGQGADSPLHF
NA TRBJ1-4 TRBV5-8 TRBD1 TGTGCCAGCAGCTTGTGGGACAGCGGTGAAAAACTGTTTTTT CASSLWDSGEKLFF
NA TRBJ1-1 TRBV19 NA TGTGCCAGTAGTATAGTGTTGGAGAGAGGGGAAGCTTTCTTT CASSIVLERGEAFF
NA TRBJ1-6 TRBV30 NA TGTGCCTGGAGTGAACAGGGCCATTCACCCCTCCACTTT CAWSEQGHSPLHF